The T cell receptor beta chain described here comes from a study of blood T cell repertoires in COVID-19. Study-wide background: COVID-19 samples from acute and convalescent phases originated in the United States, Italy and Spain. Nucleic acid was either cDNA or gDNA, and it came from T cells, B-cell-depleted T cells, or PBMCs.

There are 14 residues in the CDR3. CDR1 is SGHTS, CDR2 YDEGEE, per germline. The ends were cut back, 2 bases at V and 0 bases at J, with 8 bases in the middle. Original analysis: Estimated nucleated cell counts came from reference gene primer amplification. Profiled with immunoSEQ multiplex PCR; TCRdb holds only in-frame clones, not every one. Clone size and the V and J calls come from that table; the DNA yielded D and trimming. The data contain around 300,000 clones, approximately 83% of them singletons. The receptor was isolated from a woman between 65 and 79 years old with acute or convalescent COVID-19. The sample taken for sequencing was peripheral blood. The V and J genes are TRBV5-8 and TRBJ1-1; D is unclear. The CDR3 loop reads CASSLRALNTEAFF. CDR3 nucleotides: TGTGCCAGCAGCTTACGAGCCCTGAACACTGAAGCTTTCTTT. Using reference TRBV5-8 and TRBJ1-1 for the parts outside the CDR3, the full variable domain is EAGVTQSPTHLIKTRGQQATLRCSPISGHTSVYWYQQALGLGLQFLLWYDEGEERNRGNFPPRFSGRQFPNYSSELNVNALELEDSALYLCASSLRALNTEAFFGQGTRLTVV.